This T cell receptor (beta chain) was profiled in a study of T cells in Graves' hyperthyroidism and ophthalmopathy. Study conclusions and caveats: Appearing also in blood were most of the thyroid clonotypes expanded above 0.001. The model made its ophthalmopathy prediction, and onset followed a median 6.5 months later.

The length of the CDR3 is 15 residues. Trimming pared 3 bases from V and 1 base from J, leaving 10 bases between. CDR1 is SGHDN and CDR2 is FVKESK in the germline V gene. This clonotype was detected only a few times. The target antigen is unknown. Aged 18 to 65, the patients had hyperthyroidism that was newly diagnosed and had lasted under 2 months. Amplified TCR beta CDR3 regions derived from RNA transcripts. Using the HTBI primer set, a first-round RT-PCR was run on the TCR CDR3. MiXCR was run by TCRdb on the multiplex PCR reads, yielding one entry per CDR3 protein. The sample holds 300,000 to 450,000 distinct CDR3 sequences, about 15% seen once.

Material: blood. This TCR came from a woman in her 30s with Graves' hyperthyroidism. The chain links TRBV14 to TRBJ2-1, with a tentative D call TRBD2 (6 bases). CDR3 DNA sequence: TGTGCCAGCAGCCATGCGGGGATTTCCTACAATGAGCAGTTCTTC. It codes for CASSHAGISYNEQFF.